The 8 T cell receptor beta chains in this list originate from one sample, sequenced in a study of regulatory T cells in long-lasting Graves disease. To make TCR beta libraries, researchers used iRepertoire HTBI primers and Arm-PCR of CDR3 regions. TCRdb re-called the multiplex PCR reads with MiXCR, one entry per CDR3 protein. This sample has 530,000 or so distinct CDR3 sequences; approximately 12% occur once, and the top ten carry under 10%. Time point given: newly diagnosed GD, antithyroid drugs for less than 3 months. The TCR library was made from RNA extracted from PBMCs. The sample also formed part of further work on T cells in Graves' hyperthyroidism and ophthalmopathy.

The sample here was peripheral blood mononuclear cells (PBMCs), taken at new diagnosis, from a patient treated with antithyroid drugs. The receptors originated from a man aged 25-40 years with Graves disease.

Many counts were recorded for this clonotype. The chain recombines TRBV12-5 with TRBJ2-7; TRBD1 aligns across 7 bases. Trimming removed 3 bases from V and 3 bases from J; junction bases left unmatched: 11. Germline V gene sequence: CDR1 LGHNT, CDR2 FRNRAP. The CDR3 totals 16 residues. The CDR3 DNA is TGTGCTAGTGGTTTAGATTATGGACAGGCTTTCTACGAGCAGTACTTC. Its translation: CASGLDYGQAFYEQYF. Full variable domain (missing parts from reference TRBV12-5 and TRBJ2-7): DARVTQTPRHKVTEMGQEVTMRCQPILGHNTVFWYRQTMMQGLELLAYFRNRAPLDDSGMPKDRFSAEMPDATLATLKIQPSEPRDSAVYFCASGLDYGQAFYEQYFGPGTRLTVT.

This clonotype was counted between two and nine times. This chain uses TRBV6-1 with TRBJ2-7, with D perhaps assigned TRBD1 or TRBD2 (6 bases each). The CDR3 has 15 amino acids. V was cut by 8 bases and J by 4 bases, with 21 bases left in between. Germline V gene lookup returns CDR1 MNHNS and CDR2 SASEGT. For the CDR3, the DNA is TGTGCCAGCCGAAAGGACAGCGGTGGGGGGTACGAGCAGTACTTC. Amino acids: CASRKDSGGGYEQYF.

This clonotype has ten or more counts. This rearrangement joins TRBV30 to TRBJ2-5, with TRBD2 as a possible D gene (5 bases). The V gene lost 5 bases and the J gene lost 5 bases, with 15 bases spanning the gap. This CDR3 spans 13 amino acids. Germline V gene sequence: CDR1 GTSNPN, CDR2 SVGIG (reference sequence). In DNA form, the CDR3 reads TGTGCCTGGGACCGTCGAAGGAGGGAGACCCAGTACTTC. As protein: CAWDRRRRETQYF.

This clonotype was recorded many times. This chain uses TRBV2 with TRBJ2-7; 8 nucleotides match TRBD1. Germline trimming cut 1 base from V and 7 bases from J; bases unmatched to any gene: 6. Germline CDR1 SNHLY, CDR2 FYNNEI. The CDR3 spans 14 residues. CDR3 in amino acids: CASSEVQGAGEQYF. The CDR3 region has the DNA TGTGCCAGCAGTGAAGTGCAGGGGGCAGGGGAGCAGTACTTC.

V is TRBV6-1 and J is TRBJ2-5; the D gene could be TRBD1 or TRBD2 (5 bases each). Trimming pared 6 bases from V and 1 base from J, leaving 15 bases between. Germline values: CDR1 MNHNS, CDR2 SASEGT. This CDR3 region has 15 residues. CDR3 DNA sequence: TGTGCCAGCAGCCCGGGAAGGGGCCCCCAAGAGACCCAGTACTTC. Translation: CASSPGRGPQETQYF.

The chain couples TRBV7-9 to TRBJ2-2, with D perhaps being TRBD1 or TRBD2 (6 bases each). Germline CDR1 and CDR2: SEHNR and FQNEAQ (reference sequence). The length of the CDR3 is 13 residues. V lost 8 bases, J lost 5 bases, and 12 bases lay in between. CDR3 sequence reads: CASRGPGTGELFF. DNA of the CDR3: TGTGCCAGCCGGGGGCCGGGAACCGGGGAGCTGTTTTTT. Looking up the rest from reference TRBV7-9 and TRBJ2-2 gives the full variable domain: DTGVSQNPRHKITKRGQNVTFRCDPISEHNRLYWYRQTLGQGPEFLTYFQNEAQLEKSRLLSDRFSAERPKGSFSTLEIQRTEQGDSAMYLCASRGPGTGELFFGEGSRLTVL.

Ten or more counts support this clonotype. V is TRBV7-2 and J is TRBJ2-5; 8 nucleotides line up with TRBD2. With 5 bases clipped from V and 5 bases from J, the junction kept 10 bases outside the gene matches. CDR1 is SGHTA and CDR2 is FQGNSA in the germline V gene. The CDR3 sequence is 15 residues long. The CDR3 DNA sequence: TGTGCCAGCAGCCCCGGGACTAGGGAGGTGGAGACCCAGTACTTC. Residues: CASSPGTREVETQYF.

The V gene is TRBV28, the J gene TRBJ1-2; D unclear. This CDR3 region has 15 residues. CDR1 and CDR2 (germline): MDHEN, SYDVKM. Trimming cost V 2 bases and J 4 bases, with 14 bases left between them. Written as DNA, the CDR3 is TGTGCCAGCAGTTTAGGGTACCCCACACGCTATGGCTACACCTTC. Translating gives CASSLGYPTRYGYTF.